Shown below are 26 T cell receptor beta chains from a single sample sequenced in a study of T cell clonality in common variable immunodeficiency. Sequencing used immunoSEQ multiplex PCR; TCRdb keeps in-frame clones, though not all of them. The sample is made up of approximately 81,000 clones, none counted only once. The specimen sequenced was peripheral blood mononuclear cells. The receptors stem from a person aged 18-70 years in good health.

This clone was seen repeatedly, ten times or more. The read terminates 3 residues ahead of where the CDR3 ends, so the germline J gene completes it. The V and J genes are TRBV12-3 or TRBV12-4 and TRBJ2-4; TRBD2 matches at 9 bases. This CDR3 region has 16 residues. V lost 6 bases to trimming and J lost 1 base; unmatched junction nucleotides: 7. The CDR3: CASRISGSGAKNIQYF. The sequenced part of the CDR3 DNA is TGTGCCAGCAGAATTAGCGGGAGTGGGGCCAAAAACATT.

This clone has at least ten counts. The read stops 3 residues short of the end of the CDR3; the missing end is completed from the germline J gene. The chain combines TRBV20-1 with TRBJ2-1; 7 bases are shared with TRBD2. The CDR3 contains 13 residues. With 5 bases clipped from V and 8 bases from J, the junction kept 9 bases outside the gene matches. Germline V gene data show CDR1 as DFQATT and CDR2 as SNEGSKA (reference sequence). CDR3 bases read: TGCAGTGCTTGGGCGGGAGTAAGGGATGAG. It codes for CSAWAGVRDE. The full CDR3 is CSAWAGVRDEQFF.

This clone was recorded at least ten times. The read gets to within 3 residues of the CDR3 end, and the germline J gene fills in the rest. This chain joins TRBV11-2 and TRBJ2-1; 9 bases map to TRBD1. The germline V gene has CDR1 SGHAT and CDR2 FQNNGV. The CDR3 runs 14 residues. The junction had 4 bases not matched to a gene; V was cut back by 3 bases and J by 7 bases. CDR3 DNA (partial): TGTGCCAGCAGCTTGGGACAGGGTGGTAATGAG. Residues: CASSLGQGGNE. The whole CDR3 sequence is CASSLGQGGNEQFF.

In its sample, this clone was seen many times. The read terminates 3 residues ahead of where the CDR3 ends, so the germline J gene completes it. The V gene is TRBV7-3, the J gene TRBJ2-3; D not certain. V lost 2 bases and J 1 base, leaving 7 bases between the germline ends. Germline V lookup: CDR1 SGHTA, CDR2 FQGTGA. The CDR3 totals 14 residues. CDR3 sequence reads: CASSLRSGTDTQYF. Partial CDR3 DNA: TGTGCCAGCAGCTTACGGTCCGGCACAGATACG.

This clone was picked up many times. The CDR3 goes on 3 residues after the read ends, and that part is filled in from the germline J gene. This sequence joins TRBV11-3 and TRBJ2-1, with TRBD2 matching over 13 bases. With 5 bases clipped from V and 8 bases from J, the junction kept 6 bases outside the gene matches. The CDR3 spans 15 residues. Germline values: CDR1 SGHNT, CDR2 YENEEA. The covered CDR3 bases are TGTGCCAGCAGCCTAGGACTAGCGGGAGAGCATGAG. Its translation is CASSLGLAGEHE. The CDR3 in full is CASSLGLAGEHEQFF.

Worth noting for this clone: One end of the junction fails to match germline, which may point to a read error. The CDR3 goes on 3 residues after the read ends, and that part is filled in from the germline J gene. V is TRBV18 and J is TRBJ1-4; 9 nucleotides align to TRBD1. This CDR3 is built from 17 residues. Per germline, CDR1 KGHSH and CDR2 LQKENI. The part of the CDR3 DNA that was read is TGTGCCGGCTCACCCCTCCCCCAGACAGGGGGAGGCGAAAAA. Its protein product is CAGSPLPQTGGGEK. The CDR3 in full is CAGSPLPQTGGGEKLFF.

Ten or more counts support this clone. The missing CDR3 end, 3 residues past where the read stops, is filled in from the germline J gene. The chain links TRBV7-9 to TRBJ2-7; possible D gene TRBD1, 7 bases. Germline V gives CDR1 SEHNR, CDR2 FQNEAQ (reference sequence). The V end lost 2 bases, the J end lost 6 bases, and 14 bases lay between the germline ends. The CDR3 runs to 14 residues. This chain's CDR3 is CASSLQGDSLEQYF. The CDR3 DNA, read in part, is TGTGCCAGCAGCTTACAGGGGGACTCCCTCGAG.

This clone was counted ten times or more. The read falls 3 residues short of the CDR3 end, and the missing part is taken from the germline J gene. The V gene is TRBV12-3 or TRBV12-4, the J gene TRBJ2-3; the D gene is possibly TRBD1 (6 bases). The CDR3 is made up of 14 amino acids. V shed 6 bases and J shed 0 bases, with 10 bases lying between them. CDR3 DNA, as far as it was read: TGTGCCAGCAGGACAGGAGCTAGCACAGATACG. Protein product: CASRTGASTDT. The full CDR3 sequence reads CASRTGASTDTQYF.

Remarks on this clone: From the germline J gene comes the end of the CDR3, since the read stops 3 residues before it. The chain joins TRBV2 to TRBJ1-2, with 11 bases matching TRBD1. Germline CDR1 is SNHLY and CDR2 is FYNNEI. This CDR3 is 17 amino acids long. CDR3 bases read: TGTGCCAGCAGCCACCCTACAATGGACAGGGGGCGCAGCGAC. Translating it yields CASSHPTMDRGRSD. The complete CDR3 sequence is CASSHPTMDRGRSDYTF.

This clone showed up many times. The sequence runs out 3 residues before the end of the CDR3; the remainder is reconstructed from the germline J gene. The chain employs TRBV29-1 and TRBJ2-7, with D maybe TRBD1 (6 bases). V lost 4 bases, J lost 6 bases, and 13 bases lay in between. CDR1 is SQVTM and CDR2 is ANQGSEA in the germline V gene. This CDR3 comprises 12 residues. CDR3: CSVVQGVGEQYF. The covered CDR3 bases are TGCAGCGTTGTACAGGGAGTGGGCGAG.

This clone appeared many times. The CDR3 DNA, read in part, is TGTGCCAGCAGCTTGGTGACAATGAATGAG. This gives the protein CASSLVTMNE. The whole CDR3 region reads CASSLVTMNEQFF. The chain has TRBV5-5 and TRBJ2-1; no firm D call. The CDR3 extends 3 residues past the end of the read, so its final part is completed from the germline J gene. Trimming took off 0 bases at V and 7 bases at J, with 8 bases between the two ends. CDR1 is SGHKS and CDR2 is YYEKEE in the germline V gene (reference sequence). The CDR3 contains 13 residues.

With regard to this clone: Read coverage stops 3 residues before the CDR3 terminus; the germline J gene supplies the remainder. This chain connects TRBV19 to TRBJ1-2; possibly TRBD1 for D (6 bases). This CDR3 has 14 residues. CDR1 and CDR2 (germline): LNHDA, SQIVND (reference sequence). CDR3 in amino acids: CASSIGGDNNDYTF. The covered CDR3 bases are TGTGCCAGTAGTATAGGTGGGGACAACAACGAC. The complete variable domain, with remaining parts taken from reference TRBV19 and TRBJ1-2, reads DGGITQSPKYLFRKEGQNVTLSCEQNLNHDAMYWYRQDPGQGLRLIYYSQIVNDFQKGDIAEGYSVSREKKESFPLTVTSAQKNPTAFYLCASSIGGDNNDYTFGSGTRLTVV.

In its sample, this clone was seen many times. The read stops 3 residues short of the end of the CDR3; the missing end is completed from the germline J gene. The chain combines TRBV20-1 with TRBJ2-2, with 9 bases that match TRBD2. CDR1 is DFQATT and CDR2 is SNEGSKA in the germline V gene (reference sequence). CDR3 size: 14 residues. V shed 1 base, J shed 6 bases, and the junction held 3 bases outside the gene matches. CDR3 DNA, as far as it was read: TGCAGTGCTAGAGGGGGGACTAGCCCCGGGGAG. Protein product: CSARGGTSPGE. Given in full, the CDR3 is CSARGGTSPGELFF.

This clone was seen many times. The CDR3 end is not reached by the read, which stops 3 residues before it; the germline J gene fills it in. The V call is TRBV2, the J call TRBJ1-2, with D maybe TRBD1 (6 bases). The CDR3 contains 12 residues. Germline CDR1 is SNHLY and CDR2 is FYNNEI. The CDR3 reads CASTGAGQVYTF. The CDR3 DNA, read in part, is TGTGCCAGCACAGGGGCAGGGCAGGTC.

This clone was picked up a small number of times. CDR3 loop: CASSEGTGALYSNQPQHF. Partial CDR3 DNA: TGTGCCAGCAGTGAGGGGACAGGGGCCCTGTATAGCAATCAGCCC. This sequence joins TRBV2 and TRBJ1-5; 10 bases map to TRBD1. Coverage ceases 3 residues before the CDR3 finishes, and the germline J gene fills in the end. After removal of 3 bases from V and 0 bases from J, the junction contained 8 bases not matched to a gene. Per germline, CDR1 SNHLY and CDR2 FYNNEI. The CDR3 sequence is 18 residues long.

At least ten counts were recorded for this clone. The CDR3 is cut off 3 residues early in the read; its end comes from the germline J gene. The chain employs TRBV7-3 and TRBJ2-3; 12 positions match TRBD2. Germline values: CDR1 SGHTA, CDR2 FQGTGA. J lost 0 bases, V lost 2 bases, and 6 bases had no gene match. The CDR3 has 18 amino acids. Incomplete CDR3 DNA: TGTGCCAGCAGCTTATGGGCTAGCGGGAGGGGCAGCACAGATACG. It translates to CASSLWASGRGSTDT. The CDR3 as a whole reads CASSLWASGRGSTDTQYF.

The table lists this clone with many counts. CDR3 loop: CASTKSRNSNQPQHF. CDR3 bases read: TGTGCCAGCACTAAGAGCCGCAATAGCAATCAGCCC. The rearrangement links TRBV5-6 to TRBJ1-5, with D uncertain. The read ends 3 residues shy of where the CDR3 ends; the end is completed using the germline J gene. Germline lookup yields CDR1 SGHDT and CDR2 YYEEEE. This CDR3 region has 15 residues. The V gene lost 6 bases and the J gene lost 0 bases, with 13 bases spanning the gap.

Many counts were recorded for this clone. Read data end 3 residues before the CDR3 end; the end is taken from the germline J gene. The chain is built from TRBV7-6 and TRBJ2-1, with D possibly being TRBD1 (5 bases). This CDR3 has 14 residues. CDR1 and CDR2 (germline): SGHVS, FNYEAQ. Trimming removed 5 bases from V and 2 bases from J, with 10 bases in between. This CDR3 is CASSTDSTYNEQFF. The sequenced part of the CDR3 DNA is TGTGCCAGCAGCACAGACAGTACCTACAATGAG.

This clone has just a few counts. The sequenced fragment ends 3 residues before the CDR3 boundary, so the rest is inferred from the germline J gene. The genes are TRBV5-1 and TRBJ2-5; a weak D match, TRBD2 (5 bases). CDR1 and CDR2 (germline): SGHRS, YFSETQ. CDR3 length: 17 residues. Between the trimmed V and J ends, which lost 4 bases and 4 bases, there was a span of 23 bases. The CDR3 bases that were read are TGCGCCAGCAGCCGTGTGGGCGGGCCGGTCCGAAGAGAGACC. Protein product: CASSRVGGPVRRET. The complete CDR3 protein is CASSRVGGPVRRETQYF.

This clone was picked up a small number of times. The read ends 3 residues early relative to the CDR3; the germline J gene fills the gap. This sequence joins TRBV2 and TRBJ2-7, with 10 bases fitting TRBD2. Germline V CDR1 and CDR2: SNHLY, FYNNEI. Trimming cost V 2 bases and J 5 bases; bases outside gene matches: 9. CDR3 length: 16 residues. CDR3 DNA, as far as it was read: TGTGCCAGCAGTGAACAGCGGCTAGCGGGAGCCCACGAG. It translates to CASSEQRLAGAHE. The CDR3 reads in full as CASSEQRLAGAHEQYF. Looking up the rest from reference TRBV2 and TRBJ2-7 gives the full variable domain: EPEVTQTPSHQVTQMGQEVILRCVPISNHLYFYWYRQILGQKVEFLVSFYNNEISEKSEIFDDQFSVERPDGSNFTLKIRSTKLEDSAMYFCASSEQRLAGAHEQYFGPGTRLTVT.

This clone has a count of ten or more. The read falls 3 residues short of the CDR3 end, and the missing part is taken from the germline J gene. V gene TRBV2 combines with J gene TRBJ2-3; the D gene is possibly TRBD1 (6 bases). This CDR3 is 14 amino acids long. Germline lookup yields CDR1 SNHLY and CDR2 FYNNEI. Trimming left V 4 bases short and J 1 base short, with 9 bases between. CDR3 bases read: TGTGCCAGCAGTGTACAGGGCGGCACAGATACG. This sequence encodes CASSVQGGTDT. The CDR3 in full is CASSVQGGTDTQYF.

This clone appeared many times. The read finishes 3 residues shy of the CDR3 end, and the germline J gene is used to complete it. The rearrangement uses TRBV20-1 and TRBJ2-3; 8 nucleotides align to TRBD2. V trimming: 6 bases; J trimming: 6 bases; junction bases outside the gene matches: 14. Germline V gives CDR1 DFQATT, CDR2 SNEGSKA (reference sequence). The CDR3 consists of 15 residues. CDR3 DNA (partial): TGCAGTGCCCCCGGGGGGGGAGGGCGGGAGGATACG. As protein: CSAPGGGGREDT. The full CDR3 is CSAPGGGGREDTQYF.

This clone was counted ten times or more. A read error may produce the germline difference seen at one junction end. The missing CDR3 end, 3 residues past where the read stops, is filled in from the germline J gene. The chain carries TRBV4-2 and TRBJ2-1; a possible D gene is TRBD1 (7 bases). The CDR3 consists of 17 residues. The germline gives CDR1 LGHNA, CDR2 YNFKEQ. The DNA read from the CDR3 is TGCGCCAGCAGCCCGGGAGAGGGAAAGGGGGCTAGGGATGAG. Protein: CASSPGEGKGARDE. The entire CDR3 is CASSPGEGKGARDEQFF.

Ten or more counts support this clone. The observed sequence ends 3 residues before the CDR3 terminus, with the missing tail filled in from the germline J gene. V and J are TRBV2 and TRBJ2-2; D perhaps matches TRBD1 (5 bases). V lost 7 bases to trimming and J lost 1 base, with 10 bases between them. CDR1 is SNHLY, CDR2 FYNNEI, per germline. The CDR3 has 14 residues. The CDR3: CASKPGQNTGELFF. Incomplete CDR3 DNA: TGTGCCAGCAAACCAGGGCAGAACACCGGGGAG.

This clone occurred many times. The read terminates 3 residues before the CDR3 end, so the remaining end is supplied by the germline J gene. The chain carries TRBV20-1 and TRBJ2-7; 11 bases are shared with TRBD1. This CDR3 spans 13 amino acids. CDR1 and CDR2 from the germline V gene are DFQATT and SNEGSKA (reference sequence). With 7 bases clipped from V and 4 bases from J, the junction kept 6 bases outside the gene matches. CDR3 sequence reads: CSGIGTGGYEQYF. The part of the CDR3 DNA that was read is TGCAGTGGTATCGGGACAGGGGGTTACGAG.

This clone was detected ten times or more. The read is 3 residues too short to cover the CDR3 end, so that end is filled in from the germline J gene. V usage is TRBV5-1 and J usage is TRBJ2-1; 8 bases are a match to TRBD2. V was pared by 7 bases and J by 7 bases, with 13 bases of the junction left unmatched. Germline CDR1 is SGHRS and CDR2 is YFSETQ. The CDR3 totals 15 residues. The CDR3 DNA, read in part, is TGCGCCAGCGGACCCGAAGCGGGAGTTGTGAATGAG. This encodes CASGPEAGVVNE. The entire CDR3 reads CASGPEAGVVNEQFF.